The clone carrying this T cell receptor (beta chain) occurred a few times. CDR3 length equals 13 residues. Germline V CDR1 and CDR2: SGDLS, YYNGEE. Trimming cost V 2 bases and J 6 bases, with 11 bases left between them. The data derive from a study of blood T cell repertoires in COVID-19. Looking at the study overall: Samples of COVID-19 (acute and convalescent) were obtained from the United States, Italy and Spain. PBMCs, B-cell-depleted T cells, or T cells provided the cDNA or gDNA that made up the material.

Authors' methods: Scientists estimated how many nucleated cells there were by amplifying reference gene primers. This table comes from immunoSEQ multiplex PCR, and its TCRdb copy is limited to in-frame clones, with some not included. Clonal size and the V and J genes are those of that table, whereas D and trimming came from the DNA. Among roughly 60,000 clones, approximately 85% were seen once, and the ten largest hold 3.5%. This clonotype was sampled from a man aged 45-65 years with active COVID-19. The sample consisted of peripheral blood. This chain connects TRBV9 to TRBJ1-1; D gene uncertain. This CDR3 reads CASSVVGGPEAFF. In nucleotides, the CDR3 is TGTGCCAGCAGCGTCGTAGGAGGACCTGAAGCTTTCTTT.